What follows describes a single T cell receptor (beta chain). Antigen unknown. The source of the sample is a study of cytomegalovirus exposure and HLA in healthy donors. V lost 4 bases and J 1 base, leaving 8 bases between the germline ends. This CDR3 is 14 amino acids long. In germline, CDR1 is MDHEN, CDR2 SYDVKM. PCR primers comprised 60 Vbeta and 13 Jbeta primers. Measured with immunoSEQ multiplex PCR; TCRdb has only the in-frame clones, and not every one. Among over 100,000 clones listed, 63% were seen once. Study results and limitations: Clonal expansion was found to be greater in HLA-associated TCR beta chains than in equally common others in a later analysis. Highly shared sequence variants in one cluster were likely a sequencing artifact. In a later analysis, CMV-associated beta chains were mostly HLA-associated, it appeared.

Input material: PBMCs. This chain links TRBV28 with TRBJ1-3, with D uncertain. The receptor comes from a human donor in good health. This CDR3 is CASSSTGSGNTIYF. DNA for the CDR3: TGTGCCAGCAGTTCGACGGGGTCTGGAAACACCATATATTTT.